The rows below give T cell receptor beta chains drawn from one sample of a study of early T cells in non-severe SARS-CoV-2 infection. TCRdb ran MiXCR on the 5' RACE reads and lists one entry per CDR3 protein. The profile shows 55,000 to 75,000 distinct CDR3 sequences, 9.5% to 15% of them singletons. Material: whole blood. The origin of the receptors is an adult who was a healthcare worker with PCR-confirmed SARS-CoV-2 infection or an uninfected control (not recorded which). The CDR3 runs from the conserved cysteine through the conserved F or W. Some rows have no size entry. The others give once, few or many, or a class for an expanded clone.

V,size,J,CDR3
TRBV10-2,.,TRBJ2-5,CASSETSGSQETQYF
TRBV4-3,many,TRBJ1-1,CASSSRLRTEAFF
TRBV4-3,.,TRBJ2-1,CASSQDRLARIEQFF
TRBV11-2,many,TRBJ2-7,CASSFTGKYEQYF
TRBV4-2,many,TRBJ2-2,CASSQGGELFF
TRBV6-2/TRBV6-3,.,TRBJ1-1,CASSDQVPNTEAFF
TRBV20-1,many,TRBJ2-3,CSASRLPLGTDTQYF
TRBV5-4,many,TRBJ2-3,CASSFGGGNSDTQYF
TRBV28,many,TRBJ1-2,CASSPPTGGENYGYTF
TRBV18,many,TRBJ2-1,CASSPLRGGGTYNEQFF
TRBV19,many,TRBJ1-4,CASSMSGSVLANEKLFF
TRBV7-6,many,TRBJ2-1,CASSLHYTYNEQFF
TRBV14,many,TRBJ2-5,CASSQGLGKQTQYF
TRBV10-2,.,TRBJ1-6,CASSEWERSPLHF
TRBV28,many,TRBJ1-2,CASSPQGRNYGYTF
TRBV28,few,TRBJ1-5,CASSWVGDQPQHF
TRBV28,many,TRBJ2-7,CASSVPGTGSYEQYF
TRBV19,many,TRBJ2-7,CASSMPRGEKYEQYF
TRBV5-6,many,TRBJ2-1,CASSHQGARVGEQFF
TRBV10-3,many,TRBJ2-5,CAISVEGQETQYF
TRBV11-2,many,TRBJ2-1,CASSQTSINEQFF
TRBV25-1,many,TRBJ2-1,CASSEGGSYNEQFF
TRBV10-3,many,TRBJ2-1,CAIRASGQGRNEQFF
TRBV7-9,many,TRBJ2-2,CASSLGANTGELFF
TRBV10-3,many,TRBJ2-7,CAIRGSSYEQYF
TRBV7-9,many,TRBJ2-1,CASSPGGNEQFF
TRBV7-2,many,TRBJ2-1,CASSLKTEQFF
TRBV7-8,many,TRBJ1-2,CASSFRVPWNGYTF
TRBV6-2/TRBV6-3,many,TRBJ2-7,CASSYSAADYEQYF
TRBV29-1,.,TRBJ1-4,CSVKHGATNEKLFF
TRBV29-1,many,TRBJ2-4,CSVGGDGYIQYF
TRBV28,many,TRBJ1-4,CASPPPGEANEKLFF
TRBV7-9,many,TRBJ2-7,CASSPSSYEQYF
TRBV7-6,many,TRBJ1-1,CASSLDGRGRTEAFF
TRBV18,many,TRBJ2-2,CASSRQDTGELFF
TRBV7-2,many,TRBJ2-7,CASSLRQGSYEQYF
TRBV28,.,TRBJ1-1,CASSPGDRGPAFF
TRBV29-1,.,TRBJ2-1,CSVVTEAEQFF
TRBV9,many,TRBJ2-2,CASSVFGVGELFF
TRBV6-2/TRBV6-3,many,TRBJ1-6,CASSYLPAWNNSPLHF
TRBV29-1,medium-sized,TRBJ2-3,CSARAPPAGGTDTQYF
TRBV5-1,many,TRBJ2-5,CASSLVEETQYF
TRBV13,many,TRBJ1-5,CASSSSGSNQPQHF
TRBV18,many,TRBJ2-5,CASSADRAQTQYF
TRBV18,many,TRBJ2-3,CASSPLGATDTQYF